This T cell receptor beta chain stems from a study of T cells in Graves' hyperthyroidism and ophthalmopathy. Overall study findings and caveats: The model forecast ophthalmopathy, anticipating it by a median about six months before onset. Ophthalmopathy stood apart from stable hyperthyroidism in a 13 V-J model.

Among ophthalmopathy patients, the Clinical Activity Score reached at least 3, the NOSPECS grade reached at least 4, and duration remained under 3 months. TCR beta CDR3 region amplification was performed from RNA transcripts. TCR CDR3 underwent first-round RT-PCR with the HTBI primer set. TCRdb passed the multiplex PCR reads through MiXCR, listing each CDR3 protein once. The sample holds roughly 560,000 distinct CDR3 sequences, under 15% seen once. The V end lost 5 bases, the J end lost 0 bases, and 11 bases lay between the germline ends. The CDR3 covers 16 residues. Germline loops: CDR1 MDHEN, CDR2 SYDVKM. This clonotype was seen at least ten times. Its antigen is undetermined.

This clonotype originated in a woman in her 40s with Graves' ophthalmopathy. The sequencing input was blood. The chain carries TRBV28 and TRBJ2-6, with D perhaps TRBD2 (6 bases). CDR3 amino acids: CASSTYGGSGANVLTF. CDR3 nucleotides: TGTGCCAGCAGTACCTACGGGGGCTCTGGGGCCAACGTCCTGACTTTC.